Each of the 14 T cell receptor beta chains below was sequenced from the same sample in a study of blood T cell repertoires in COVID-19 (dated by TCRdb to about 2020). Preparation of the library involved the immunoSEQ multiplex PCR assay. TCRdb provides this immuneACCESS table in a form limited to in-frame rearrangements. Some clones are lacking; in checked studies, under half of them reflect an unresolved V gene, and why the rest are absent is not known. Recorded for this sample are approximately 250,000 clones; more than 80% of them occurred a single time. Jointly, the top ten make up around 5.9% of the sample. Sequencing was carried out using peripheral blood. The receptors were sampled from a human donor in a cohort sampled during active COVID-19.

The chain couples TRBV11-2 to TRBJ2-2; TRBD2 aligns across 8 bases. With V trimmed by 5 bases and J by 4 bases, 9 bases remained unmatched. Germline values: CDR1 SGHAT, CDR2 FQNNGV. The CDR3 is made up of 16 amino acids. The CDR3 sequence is CASSPREGGITGELFF. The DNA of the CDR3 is TGTGCCAGCAGCCCACGGGAGGGAGGGATCACCGGGGAGCTGTTTTTT. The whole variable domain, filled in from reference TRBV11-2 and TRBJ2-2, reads EAGVAQSPRYKIIEKRQSVAFWCNPISGHATLYWYQQILGQGPKLLIQFQNNGVVDDSQLPKDRFSAERLKGVDSTLKIQPAKLEDSAVYLCASSPREGGITGELFFGEGSRLTVL.

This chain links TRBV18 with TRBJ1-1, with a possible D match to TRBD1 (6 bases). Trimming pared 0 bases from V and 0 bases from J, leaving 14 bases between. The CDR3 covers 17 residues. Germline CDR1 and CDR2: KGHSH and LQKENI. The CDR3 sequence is CASSPPISGGLNTEAFF. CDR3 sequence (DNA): TGTGCCAGCTCACCACCAATCTCTGGGGGCCTGAACACTGAAGCTTTCTTT.

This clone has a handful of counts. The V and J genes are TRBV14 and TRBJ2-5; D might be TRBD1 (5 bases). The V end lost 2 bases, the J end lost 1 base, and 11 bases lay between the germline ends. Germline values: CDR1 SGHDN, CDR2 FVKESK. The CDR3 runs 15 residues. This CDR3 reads CASSQRTYFQETQYF. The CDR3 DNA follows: TGTGCCAGCAGCCAACGGACATATTTCCAAGAGACCCAGTACTTC.

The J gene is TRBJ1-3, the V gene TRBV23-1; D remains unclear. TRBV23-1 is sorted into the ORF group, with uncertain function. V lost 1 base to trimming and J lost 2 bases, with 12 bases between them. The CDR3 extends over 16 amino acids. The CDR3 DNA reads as TGCGCCAGCAGTCAATTTGGCCAGAAGACTGGAAACACCATATATTTT. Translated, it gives CASSQFGQKTGNTIYF.

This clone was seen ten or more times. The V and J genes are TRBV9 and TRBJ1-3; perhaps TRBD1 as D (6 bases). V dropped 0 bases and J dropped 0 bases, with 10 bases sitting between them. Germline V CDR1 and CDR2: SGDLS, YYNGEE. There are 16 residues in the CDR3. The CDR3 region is CASSVVTGSSGNTIYF. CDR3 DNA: TGTGCCAGCAGCGTAGTAACAGGGAGCTCTGGAAACACCATATATTTT. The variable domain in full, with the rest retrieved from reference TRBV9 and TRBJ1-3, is DSGVTQTPKHLITATGQRVTLRCSPRSGDLSVYWYQQSLDQGLQFLIQYYNGEERAKGNILERFSAQQFPDLHSELNLSSLELGDSALYFCASSVVTGSSGNTIYFGEGSWLTVV.

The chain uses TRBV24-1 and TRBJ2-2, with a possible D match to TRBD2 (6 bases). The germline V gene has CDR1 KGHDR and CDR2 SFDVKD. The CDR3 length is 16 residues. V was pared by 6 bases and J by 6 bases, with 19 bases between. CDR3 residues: CATSSGTSLRPGELFF. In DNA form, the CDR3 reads TGTGCCACCAGTTCTGGGACTTCCCTCCGCCCCGGGGAGCTGTTTTTT.

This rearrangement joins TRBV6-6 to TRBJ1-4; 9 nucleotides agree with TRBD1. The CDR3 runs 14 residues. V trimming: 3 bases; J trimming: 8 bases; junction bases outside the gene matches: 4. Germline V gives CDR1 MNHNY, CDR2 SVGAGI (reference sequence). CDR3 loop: CASSYGTGYEKLFF. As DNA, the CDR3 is TGTGCCAGCAGTTATGGGACAGGGTACGAAAAACTGTTTTTT.

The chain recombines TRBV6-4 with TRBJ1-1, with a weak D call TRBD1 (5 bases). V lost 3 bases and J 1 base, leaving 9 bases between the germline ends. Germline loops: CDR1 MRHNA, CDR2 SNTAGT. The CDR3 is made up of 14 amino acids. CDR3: CASSEGRENTEAFF. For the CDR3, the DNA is TGTGCCAGCAGTGAAGGCAGGGAGAACACTGAAGCTTTCTTT.

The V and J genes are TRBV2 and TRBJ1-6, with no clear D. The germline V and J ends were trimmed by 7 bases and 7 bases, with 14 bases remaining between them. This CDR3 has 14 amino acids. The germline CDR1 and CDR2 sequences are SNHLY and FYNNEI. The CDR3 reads CASTAETRNSPLHF. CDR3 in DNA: TGTGCCAGCACGGCAGAGACAAGGAATTCACCCCTCCACTTT.

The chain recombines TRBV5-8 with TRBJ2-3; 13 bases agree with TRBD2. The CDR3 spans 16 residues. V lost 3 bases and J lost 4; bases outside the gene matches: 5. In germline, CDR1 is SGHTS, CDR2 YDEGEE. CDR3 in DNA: TGTGCCAGCAGCTCTGGACTAGCGGGAGACGCAGATACGCAGTATTTT. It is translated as CASSSGLAGDADTQYF.

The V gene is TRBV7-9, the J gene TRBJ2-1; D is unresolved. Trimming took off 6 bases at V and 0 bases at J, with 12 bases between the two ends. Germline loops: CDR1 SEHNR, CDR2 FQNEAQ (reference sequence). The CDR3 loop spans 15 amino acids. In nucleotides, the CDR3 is TGTGCCAGCAGTCGTGAAGTGAGCTCCTACAATGAGCAGTTCTTC. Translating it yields CASSREVSSYNEQFF.

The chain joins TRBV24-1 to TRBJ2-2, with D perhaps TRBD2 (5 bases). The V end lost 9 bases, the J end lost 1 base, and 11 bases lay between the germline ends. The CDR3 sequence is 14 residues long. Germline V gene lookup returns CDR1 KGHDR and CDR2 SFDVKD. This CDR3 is CATDPGLNTGELFF. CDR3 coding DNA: TGTGCCACCGACCCGGGATTGAACACCGGGGAGCTGTTTTTT.

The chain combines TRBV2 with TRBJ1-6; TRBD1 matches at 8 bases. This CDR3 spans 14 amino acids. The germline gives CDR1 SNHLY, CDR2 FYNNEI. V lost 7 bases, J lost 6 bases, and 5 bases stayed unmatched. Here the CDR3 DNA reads TGTGCCAGCAATACCGACAGGGGTAATTCACCCCTCCACTTT. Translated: CASNTDRGNSPLHF.

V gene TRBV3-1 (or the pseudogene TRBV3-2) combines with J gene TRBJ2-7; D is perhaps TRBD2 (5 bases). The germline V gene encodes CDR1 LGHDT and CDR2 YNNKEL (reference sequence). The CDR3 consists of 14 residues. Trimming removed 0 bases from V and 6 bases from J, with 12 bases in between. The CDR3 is CASSQEDWLGEQYF. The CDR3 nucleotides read TGTGCCAGCAGCCAAGAGGACTGGCTGGGCGAGCAGTACTTC.